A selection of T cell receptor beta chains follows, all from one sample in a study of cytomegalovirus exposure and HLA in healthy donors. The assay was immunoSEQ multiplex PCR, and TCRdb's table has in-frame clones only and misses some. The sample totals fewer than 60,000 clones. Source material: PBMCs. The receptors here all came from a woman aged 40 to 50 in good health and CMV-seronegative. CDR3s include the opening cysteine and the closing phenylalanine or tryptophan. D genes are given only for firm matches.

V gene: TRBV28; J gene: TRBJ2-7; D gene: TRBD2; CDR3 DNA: TGTGCCAGCAGAGGGACTAGCGGCTCCTACGAGCAGTACTTC; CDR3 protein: CASRGTSGSYEQYF
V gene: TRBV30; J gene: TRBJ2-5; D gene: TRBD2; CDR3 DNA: TGTGCCGGGAGTAAGGCGGGGGGGAGGCAAGAGACCCAGTACTTC; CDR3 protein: CAGSKAGGRQETQYF
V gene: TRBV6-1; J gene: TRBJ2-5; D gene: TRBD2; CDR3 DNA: TGTGCCAGCAGTGTTTCGACTAGCGGCCGGCGGGGAGAGACCCAGTACTTC; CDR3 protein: CASSVSTSGRRGETQYF
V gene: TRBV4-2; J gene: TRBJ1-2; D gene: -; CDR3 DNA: TGTGCCAGCAGCCAACCTGACAGTGGCTATGGCTACACCTTC; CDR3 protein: CASSQPDSGYGYTF
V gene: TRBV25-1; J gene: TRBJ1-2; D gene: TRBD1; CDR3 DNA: TGTGCCAGCAGTGCGACAGGGAACTATGGCTACACCTTC; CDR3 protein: CASSATGNYGYTF
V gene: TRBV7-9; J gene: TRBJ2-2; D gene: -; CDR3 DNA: TGTGCCAGCAGCCCCATCGAGGTTGTCGGGGAGCTGTTTTTT; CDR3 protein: CASSPIEVVGELFF
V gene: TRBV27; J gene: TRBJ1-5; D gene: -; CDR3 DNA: TGTGCCAGCAGTTTGCAGGGAAGCAATCAGCCCCAGCATTTT; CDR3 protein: CASSLQGSNQPQHF
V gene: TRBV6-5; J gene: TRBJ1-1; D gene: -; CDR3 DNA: TGTGCCAGCAGTGGGGGGACTGAAGCTTTCTTT; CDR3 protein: CASSGGTEAFF
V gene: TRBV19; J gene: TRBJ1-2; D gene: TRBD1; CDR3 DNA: TGTGCCAGTAGTTGGACAGGGGGCACGGATGGCTACACCTTC; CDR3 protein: CASSWTGGTDGYTF
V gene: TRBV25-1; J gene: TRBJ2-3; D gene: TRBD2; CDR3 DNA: TGTGCCAGCAGTGAATCAGCGGGAACACAGGTAGATACGCAGTATTTT; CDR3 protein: CASSESAGTQVDTQYF
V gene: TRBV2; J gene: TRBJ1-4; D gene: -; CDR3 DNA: TGTGCCAGCAGACGGACAGCAAATAATGAAAAACTGTTTTTT; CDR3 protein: CASRRTANNEKLFF
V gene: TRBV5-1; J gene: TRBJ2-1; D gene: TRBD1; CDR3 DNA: TGCGCCAGCAGCTCCGGGACAGGGGCCTACAATGAGCAGTTCTTC; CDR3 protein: CASSSGTGAYNEQFF
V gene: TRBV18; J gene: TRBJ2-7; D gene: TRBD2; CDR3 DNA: TGTGCCAGCTCACCTCCTAGCGGGGGCCGAGTCTACGAGCAGTACTTC; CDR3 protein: CASSPPSGGRVYEQYF
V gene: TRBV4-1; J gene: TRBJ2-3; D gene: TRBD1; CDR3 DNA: TGCGCCAGCAGCCCGGTGGGGACAGGGGATCTGGATACGCAGTATTTT; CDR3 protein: CASSPVGTGDLDTQYF
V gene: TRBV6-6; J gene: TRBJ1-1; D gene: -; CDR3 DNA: TGTGCCAGCAGTTACGAGTTAGAAGCTTTCTTT; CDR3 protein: CASSYELEAFF
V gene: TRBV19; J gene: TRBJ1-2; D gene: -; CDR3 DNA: TGTGCCGTGGAGACTAACTATGGCTACACCTTC; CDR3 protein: CAVETNYGYTF
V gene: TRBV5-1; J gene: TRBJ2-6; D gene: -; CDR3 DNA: TGCGCCAGCAGCTTTTCCCGTAGCTCTGGGGCCAACGTCCTGACTTTC; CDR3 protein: CASSFSRSSGANVLTF
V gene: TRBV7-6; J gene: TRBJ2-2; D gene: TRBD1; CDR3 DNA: TGTGCCAGCAGCTTGGGCCTTGCGACAGGGGCCGGGGAGCTGTTTTTT; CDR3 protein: CASSLGLATGAGELFF
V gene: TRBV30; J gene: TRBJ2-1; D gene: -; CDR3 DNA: TGTGCCTGGAGCCAAAACAATGAGCAGTTCTTC; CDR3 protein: CAWSQNNEQFF
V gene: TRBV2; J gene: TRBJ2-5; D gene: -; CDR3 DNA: TGTGCCAGCAGCACACAACAGGGTTCTGGGGAGACCCAGTACTTC; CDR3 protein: CASSTQQGSGETQYF
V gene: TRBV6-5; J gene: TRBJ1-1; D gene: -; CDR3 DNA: TGTGCCAGCAGTCCCCCCGGTGCGAACACTGAAGCTTTCTTT; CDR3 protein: CASSPPGANTEAFF
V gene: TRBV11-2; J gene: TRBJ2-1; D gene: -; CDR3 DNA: TGTGCCAGCAATTCCGGTGGGGGCAGCTCCTACAATGAGCAGTTCTTC; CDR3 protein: CASNSGGGSSYNEQFF
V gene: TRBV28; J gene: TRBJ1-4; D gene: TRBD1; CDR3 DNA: TGTGCCAGCAGCCGGCCGGGACAGGGGTTAGGTGAAAAACTGTTTTTT; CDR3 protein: CASSRPGQGLGEKLFF
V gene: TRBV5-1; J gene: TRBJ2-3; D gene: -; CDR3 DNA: TGCGCCAGCCACCCAGGGCGGGGTAGCACAGATACGCAGTATTTT; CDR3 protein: CASHPGRGSTDTQYF
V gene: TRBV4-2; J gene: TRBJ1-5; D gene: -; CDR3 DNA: TGTGCCAGCAGCCAAGAACAGGGTAGTCAGCCCCAGCATTTT; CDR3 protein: CASSQEQGSQPQHF
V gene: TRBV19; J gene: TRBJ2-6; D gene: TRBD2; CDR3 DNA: TGTGCCAGTAGTATACTAGCGGGGGCCGTAGGCCTCGTCCTGACTTTC; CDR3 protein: CASSILAGAVGLVLTF
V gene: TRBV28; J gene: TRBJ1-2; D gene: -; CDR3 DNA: TGTGCCAGCAGTACTCTGGTCGGGGAAGATGGCTACACCTTC; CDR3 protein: CASSTLVGEDGYTF
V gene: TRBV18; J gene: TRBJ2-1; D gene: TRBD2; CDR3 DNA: TGTGCCAGCTCACCACCGGGACTAGCGGGCAATGAGCAGTTCTTC; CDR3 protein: CASSPPGLAGNEQFF
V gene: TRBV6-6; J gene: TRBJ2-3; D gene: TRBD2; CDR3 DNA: TGTGCCAGCAGTTACTCCGAAATAACTAGCGGGCTGGAGTATTTT; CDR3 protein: CASSYSEITSGLEYF
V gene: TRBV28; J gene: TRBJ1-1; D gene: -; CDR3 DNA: TGTGCCAGCAGTTGGGAGGGATGGGACACTGAAGCTTTCTTT; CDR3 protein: CASSWEGWDTEAFF
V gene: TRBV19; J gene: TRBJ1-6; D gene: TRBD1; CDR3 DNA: TGTGCCAGTAGTATCCGCCGGACAGGAGGGAATTCACCCCTCCACTTT; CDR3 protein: CASSIRRTGGNSPLHF
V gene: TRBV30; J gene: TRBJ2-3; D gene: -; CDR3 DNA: TGTGCCTGGAGTGTAGGAGCTGGCACAGATACGCAGTATTTT; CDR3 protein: CAWSVGAGTDTQYF
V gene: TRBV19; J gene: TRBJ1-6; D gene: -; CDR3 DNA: TGTGCCAGTAGTATAGGCGGTTCACCCCTCCACTTT; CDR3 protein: CASSIGGSPLHF
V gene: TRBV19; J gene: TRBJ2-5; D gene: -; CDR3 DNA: TGTGCCAGTTGCCTTAGTGGAGAGGAGACCCAGTACTTC; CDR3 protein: CASCLSGEETQYF
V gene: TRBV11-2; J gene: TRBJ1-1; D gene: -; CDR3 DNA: TGTGCCAGCAGCCCGAAAGTTCAGGTGCCGAACACTGAAGCTTTCTTT; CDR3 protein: CASSPKVQVPNTEAFF
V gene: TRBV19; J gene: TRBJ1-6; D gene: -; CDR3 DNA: TGTGCCAGTAGCCCGCGAAGCGGTGATAATTCACCCCTCCACTTT; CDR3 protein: CASSPRSGDNSPLHF
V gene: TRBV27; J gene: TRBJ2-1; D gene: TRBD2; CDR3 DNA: TGTGCCAGCAGTTGGAATAGCGGGACTCCCTACAATGAGCAGTTCTTC; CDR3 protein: CASSWNSGTPYNEQFF
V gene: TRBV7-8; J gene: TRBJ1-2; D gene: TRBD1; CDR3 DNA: TGTGCCAGCAGCTCGCAAGGACAGGCTAACTATGGCTACACCTTC; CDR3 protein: CASSSQGQANYGYTF
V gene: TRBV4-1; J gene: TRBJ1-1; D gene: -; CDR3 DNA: TGCGCCAGTAGAAACAGGGATGGTTACACTGAAGCTTTCTTT; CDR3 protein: CASRNRDGYTEAFF
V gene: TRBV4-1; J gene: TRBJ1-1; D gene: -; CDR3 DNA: TGCGCCAGCAGCCAAGGATTTCCGGGGAACACTGAAGCTTTCTTT; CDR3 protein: CASSQGFPGNTEAFF
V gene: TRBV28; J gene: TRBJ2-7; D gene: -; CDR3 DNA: TGTGCCAGCAGCCCGTCGATAGGGGTTTACGAGCAGTACTTC; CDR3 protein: CASSPSIGVYEQYF